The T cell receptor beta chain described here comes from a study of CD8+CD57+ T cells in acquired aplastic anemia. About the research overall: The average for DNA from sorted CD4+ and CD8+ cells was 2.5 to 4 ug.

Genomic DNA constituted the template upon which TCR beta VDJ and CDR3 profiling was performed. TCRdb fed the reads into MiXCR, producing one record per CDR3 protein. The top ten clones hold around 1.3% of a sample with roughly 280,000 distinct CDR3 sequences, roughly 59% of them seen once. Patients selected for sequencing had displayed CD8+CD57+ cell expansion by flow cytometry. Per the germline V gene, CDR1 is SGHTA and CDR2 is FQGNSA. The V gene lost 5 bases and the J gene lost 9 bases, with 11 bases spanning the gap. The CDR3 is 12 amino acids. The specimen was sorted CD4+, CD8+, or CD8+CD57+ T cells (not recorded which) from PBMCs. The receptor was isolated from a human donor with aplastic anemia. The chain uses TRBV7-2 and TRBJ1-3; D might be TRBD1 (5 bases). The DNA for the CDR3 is TGTGCCAGCAGCATACCGGGGGGCACCATATATTTT. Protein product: CASSIPGGTIYF.